These 27 T cell receptor beta chains share one sample of origin, sequenced in a study of regulatory T cells in long-lasting Graves disease. As to time point: newly diagnosed GD, antithyroid drugs for less than 3 months. Researchers made the TCR library from RNA that was extracted from PBMCs. Researchers made TCR beta libraries by using iRepertoire HTBI primers and running Arm-PCR on CDR3 regions. Each CDR3 protein gets one entry after TCRdb re-called the multiplex PCR reads with MiXCR. Counted here are approximately 390,000 distinct CDR3 sequences, about 16% occurring once; the ten biggest clones make up roughly 21%. The data were also submitted as part of a second study, on T cells in Graves' hyperthyroidism and ophthalmopathy.

Sequences were derived from peripheral blood mononuclear cells (PBMCs), sampled at new diagnosis, from a patient treated with antithyroid drugs. The source is a woman between 18 and 29 years old with Graves disease.

This clonotype appeared many times. V and J are TRBV20-1 and TRBJ2-7, with 8 bases matching TRBD2. Trimming removed 3 bases from V and 3 bases from J; junction bases left unmatched: 7. Germline CDR1 reads DFQATT; CDR2 reads SNEGSKA (reference sequence). The CDR3 is 14 amino acids. The CDR3 DNA sequence: TGCAGTGCTAGGAAGGGACTAGTGGGCTACGAGCAGTACTTC. This translates into CSARKGLVGYEQYF.

This clonotype came up many times. The genes are TRBV2 and TRBJ2-1; weak D call: TRBD2 (6 bases). CDR3 length: 11 amino acids. V lost 9 bases and J lost 6, with 9 bases in between. Per germline, CDR1 SNHLY and CDR2 FYNNEI. The CDR3 protein is CARGGGNEQFF. CDR3 sequence (DNA): TGTGCCAGGGGGGGTGGCAATGAGCAGTTCTTC.

This clonotype was seen at least ten times. The V and J genes are TRBV18 and TRBJ2-3; 10 bases are a match to TRBD2. This CDR3 comprises 16 residues. The V gene's germline CDR1 is KGHSH and CDR2 LQKENI. Trimming took 0 bases from V and 6 from J; bases not matched to a gene: 6. CDR3 protein: CASSPPASGRGDTQYF. The CDR3 bases are TGTGCCAGCTCACCACCCGCTAGCGGGAGAGGTGATACGCAGTATTTT.

This clonotype was counted at least ten times. The chain couples TRBV6-2 or TRBV6-3 to TRBJ2-7, with 7 bases aligning to TRBD2. The CDR3 has 13 residues. V lost 8 bases and J lost 2; bases outside the gene matches: 6. From germline, CDR1 is MNHEY and CDR2 SVGEGT. The chain's CDR3 is CASGRGEPYEQYF. CDR3 nucleotide sequence: TGTGCCAGCGGTCGGGGGGAACCCTACGAGCAGTACTTC.

The chain recombines TRBV6-9 with TRBJ1-1; D is undetermined. This CDR3 is 13 amino acids long. Trimming removed 3 bases at V and 3 bases at J, with 8 bases between. CDR1 MNHGY and CDR2 SVAAGI come from the germline V gene. The CDR3 loop is CASSYNKDTEAFF. CDR3 DNA: TGTGCCAGCAGTTACAATAAGGACACTGAAGCTTTCTTT.

This clonotype was found many times. The rearrangement joins TRBV7-2 to TRBJ2-7; D is undetermined. V was cut by 2 bases and J by 3 bases, with 14 bases left in between. This CDR3 contains 15 residues. Germline CDR1 is SGHTA and CDR2 is FQGNSA. The CDR3 loop is CASSLRADLLYEQYF. The DNA of the CDR3 is TGTGCCAGCAGCTTAAGGGCGGACCTCCTCTACGAGCAGTACTTC.

Details on this clonotype: This may be a read error, as it is one base from a much larger clone. CDR3 residues: CASSLGQHSHEQFF. As DNA, the CDR3 is TGTGCCAGCAGCTTAGGTCAACATTCCCATGAGCAGTTCTTC. This chain links TRBV11-2 with TRBJ2-5; D is ambiguous. TRBJ2-1 matches the DNA end more closely, so the J call is doubtful. The CDR3 is made up of 14 amino acids. Germline V CDR1 and CDR2: SGHAT, FQNNGV.

This clonotype was observed many times. CDR3 DNA sequence: TGTGCCAGCAGTTTAGGTCCAGGCTCAGATACGCAGTATTTT. It is translated as CASSLGPGSDTQYF. This rearrangement joins TRBV12-3 or TRBV12-4 to TRBJ2-3; D is uncertain. Trimming shortened V by 1 base and J by 4 bases, and 9 bases separated the two germline ends. The CDR3 loop spans 14 amino acids.

Only a few counts were recorded for this clonotype. This chain links TRBV4-1 with TRBJ2-5, with 9 positions matching TRBD2. With V trimmed by 1 base and J by 5 bases, 8 bases remained unmatched. The CDR3 is 16 residues long. Germline values: CDR1 MGHRA, CDR2 YSYEKL. CDR3 in DNA: TGCGCCAGCAGCCAAGTTGGGCGGGGGGGCCGTGAGACCCAGTACTTC. Translated: CASSQVGRGGRETQYF.

This clonotype was seen many times. The rearrangement uses TRBV7-9 and TRBJ1-1; D is possibly TRBD1 (5 bases). The germline gives CDR1 SEHNR, CDR2 FQNEAQ (reference sequence). The V gene lost 5 bases and the J gene lost 1 base, with 11 bases spanning the gap. The CDR3 length is 14 residues. CDR3 loop: CASSRPGTNTEAFF. CDR3 nucleotides: TGTGCCAGCAGCCGCCCCGGGACGAACACTGAAGCTTTCTTT.

At least ten counts were recorded for this clonotype. CDR3 in DNA: TGTGCCAGCAGCCTCGGGGCAGGTGGCGGGCCCCAGCATTTT. Amino acids: CASSLGAGGGPQHF. The rearrangement links TRBV2 to TRBJ1-5; D possibly corresponds to TRBD1 (5 bases). V dropped 6 bases and J dropped 9 bases, with 18 bases sitting between them. CDR1 and CDR2 (germline): SNHLY, FYNNEI. This CDR3 is built from 14 residues. Variable domain in full (rest from reference TRBV2 and TRBJ1-5): EPEVTQTPSHQVTQMGQEVILRCVPISNHLYFYWYRQILGQKVEFLVSFYNNEISEKSEIFDDQFSVERPDGSNFTLKIRSTKLEDSAMYFCASSLGAGGGPQHFGDGTRLSIL.

The chain links TRBV6-1 to TRBJ2-7, with 9 bases that match TRBD2. Germline CDR1 MNHNS, CDR2 SASEGT. There are 16 residues in the CDR3. With V trimmed by 4 bases and J by 1 base, 8 bases remained unmatched. The CDR3 reads CASSGHSGGRSYEQYF. The CDR3 nucleotides are TGTGCCAGCAGTGGACATAGCGGGGGAAGGTCCTACGAGCAGTACTTC.

This clonotype was seen ten or more times. The chain carries TRBV7-8 and TRBJ2-3, with D maybe TRBD2 (5 bases). The ends were cut back, 8 bases at V and 1 base at J, with 13 bases in the middle. This CDR3 comprises 14 residues. The germline gives CDR1 SGHVS, CDR2 FQNEAQ. The CDR3 region has the DNA TGTGCCAGCGCGGGTGGGCGGGGCACAGATACGCAGTATTTT. Its translation: CASAGGRGTDTQYF.

This clonotype was seen more than once but under ten times. The chain joins TRBV5-1 to TRBJ1-1; D perhaps matches TRBD1 (6 bases). Germline CDR1 SGHRS, CDR2 YFSETQ. The CDR3 loop spans 14 amino acids. The V and J ends lost 4 bases and 2 bases respectively, with 12 bases between them. The CDR3 coding sequence is TGCGCCAGCAGCACAGGGACACCAAACACTGAAGCTTTCTTT. As protein: CASSTGTPNTEAFF.

This clonotype was recorded at least ten times. The V and J genes are TRBV19 and TRBJ2-3; D remains ambiguous. CDR3 length equals 14 residues. Germline CDR1 is LNHDA and CDR2 is SQIVND (reference sequence). Trimming took off 3 bases at V and 2 bases at J, with 9 bases between the two ends. CDR3 sequence reads: CASSIPTVTDTQYF. Written as DNA, the CDR3 is TGTGCCAGTAGTATCCCCACAGTCACAGATACGCAGTATTTT.

This clonotype was seen at least ten times. This chain connects TRBV7-2 to TRBJ1-2, with D possibly matching TRBD1 (6 bases). Germline CDR1 and CDR2: SGHTA and FQGNSA. V gave up 2 bases and J gave up 6 bases, with 10 bases separating them. The CDR3 runs 13 residues. The CDR3 spells CASSLYGGNGYTF. The CDR3, as DNA: TGTGCCAGCAGCTTATACGGGGGCAATGGCTACACCTTC.

The J gene is TRBJ1-3, the V gene TRBV6-2 or TRBV6-3, with a weak D call TRBD1 (6 bases). Trimming stripped 5 bases from V and 4 bases from J, with 12 bases between. The CDR3 has 14 residues. CDR1 MNHEY and CDR2 SVGEGT come from the germline V gene. For the CDR3, the DNA is TGTGCCAGCAGTCGCAGGGGCACCGGAAACACCATATATTTT. It encodes CASSRRGTGNTIYF.

This clonotype was counted many times. The chain links TRBV7-6 to TRBJ2-2; 7 bases agree with TRBD1. CDR3 length: 17 amino acids. Germline CDR1 SGHVS, CDR2 FNYEAQ. V was pared by 5 bases and J by 5 bases, with 14 bases of the junction left unmatched. CDR3 in DNA: TGTGCCAGCAGCCGCGCTACGGGACAGTCGATTACCGGGGAGCTGTTTTTT. Translated: CASSRATGQSITGELFF.

There are many counts of this clonotype. The chain has TRBV29-1 and TRBJ2-3; 11 positions match TRBD2. Trimming cost V 1 base and J 3 bases; bases outside gene matches: 6. The CDR3 totals 16 residues. CDR1 and CDR2 from the germline V gene are SQVTM and ANQGSEA. The CDR3 DNA reads TGCAGCGTTGAAGTTAGACTAGCGGGATGGACAGATACGCAGTATTTT. Encoded protein: CSVEVRLAGWTDTQYF.

This clonotype was counted once. A much larger clone sits a single nucleotide away, making a read error possible. This sequence joins TRBV27 and TRBJ2-3, with D unresolved. This CDR3 is 13 amino acids long. CDR1 and CDR2 from the germline V gene are MNHEY and SMNVEV (reference sequence). This CDR3 is CASTPNGPDTRYF. The CDR3 region has the DNA TGTGCCAGCACCCCAAATGGTCCAGATACGCGGTATTTT.

For this clonotype: A much larger clone lies one base from this, so it may be a read error. Because it lacks the conserved phenylalanine or tryptophan at the end, this CDR3 is likely a read error. In nucleotides, the CDR3 is TGTGCCAGCAGCTTATCCTTTTCCCTGACAGATACGCAGTATATT. Translation gives CASSLSFSLTDTQYI. J is TRBJ2-3 and V is TRBV5-1; D is unclear. This CDR3 region has 15 residues. CDR1 is SGHRS, CDR2 YFSETQ, per germline.

Comment on this clonotype: A clone one base away is much larger, so this may be a read error. The chain employs TRBV20-1 and TRBJ1-5; D is undetermined. The germline CDR1 and CDR2 sequences are DFQATT and SNEGSKA (reference sequence). The length of the CDR3 is 12 residues. The CDR3 loop is CSANLVNQTQHF. The CDR3, as DNA: TGCAGTGCTAATCTTGTTAATCAGACCCAGCATTTT.

The chain uses TRBV5-1 and TRBJ1-4, with 8 bases identical to TRBD1. Losses at the gene ends were 0 bases for V and 8 bases for J; bases not matched to a gene: 9. The CDR3 is 16 residues long. Germline V gene sequence: CDR1 SGHRS, CDR2 YFSETQ. CDR3 DNA: TGCGCCAGCAGCTTGGAGGGACAGGCGCGTCGGGAAAAACTGTTTTTT. Its translation is CASSLEGQARREKLFF.

This clonotype was seen many times. V usage is TRBV5-1 and J usage is TRBJ2-2, with D perhaps TRBD1 or TRBD2 (5 bases each). The germline V gene encodes CDR1 SGHRS and CDR2 YFSETQ. This CDR3 is 14 amino acids long. The V end was cut by 0 bases, the J end by 7 bases, with 10 bases between. CDR3 amino acids: CASSLDWGRGELFF. In nucleotides, the CDR3 is TGCGCCAGCAGCTTGGACTGGGGACGCGGGGAGCTGTTTTTT.

This clonotype was observed a few times. The chain combines TRBV11-2 with TRBJ2-7; D is possibly TRBD1 (6 bases). Germline values: CDR1 SGHAT, CDR2 FQNNGV. The CDR3 runs 13 residues. Trimming cost V 6 bases and J 5 bases, with 14 bases left between them. The CDR3 coding sequence is TGTGCCAGCAGAACGACAGGAGTGAACGAGCAGTACTTC. Protein: CASRTTGVNEQYF.

The chain is built from TRBV6-1 and TRBJ1-1; D call uncertain. The length of the CDR3 is 15 residues. Between the trimmed V and J ends, which lost 6 bases and 2 bases, there was a span of 16 bases. Germline CDR1 and CDR2: MNHNS and SASEGT. The CDR3 nucleotides read TGTGCCAGCAGCCGTTCTCTGAACACAAACACTGAAGCTTTCTTT. This sequence encodes CASSRSLNTNTEAFF.

This clonotype was counted ten times or more. The V and J genes are TRBV10-3 and TRBJ1-1; TRBD1 aligns across 8 bases. The J segment lost 1 base and the V segment lost 6 bases, leaving 10 bases of the junction unmatched. This CDR3 region has 16 residues. CDR1 and CDR2 (germline): ENHRY, SYGVKD. The CDR3 protein is CAISENSGTGNTEAFF. CDR3 coding DNA: TGTGCCATCAGCGAGAATTCCGGGACAGGGAACACTGAAGCTTTCTTT.